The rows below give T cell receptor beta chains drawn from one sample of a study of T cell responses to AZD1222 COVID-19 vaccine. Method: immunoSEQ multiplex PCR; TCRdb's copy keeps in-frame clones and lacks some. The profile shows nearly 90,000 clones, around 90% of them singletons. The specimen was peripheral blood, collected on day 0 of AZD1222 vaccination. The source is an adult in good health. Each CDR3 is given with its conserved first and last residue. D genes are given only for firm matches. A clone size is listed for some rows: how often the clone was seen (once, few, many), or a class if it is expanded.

TGTGCCAGCAGCGTCCAGGGGCAGGACAATGAGCAGTTCTTC,CASSVQGQDNEQFF,TRBJ2-1,.,TRBV9,.
TGTGCCAGCAGTTTAAATTGGGGGGATAGCAATCAGCCCCAGCATTTT,CASSLNWGDSNQPQHF,TRBJ1-5,once,TRBV27,.
TGTGCCAGCACCTCTACAGGGCCCGGGGAGCTGTTTTTT,CASTSTGPGELFF,TRBJ2-2,.,TRBV6-5,.
TGTGCCAGCAGCTTAGACGTGGGAGGGGGTGGCGAGCAGTACTTC,CASSLDVGGGGEQYF,TRBJ2-7,.,TRBV11-2,.
TGTGCCAGCAGTGAAAGGTTAGGGGGACAGGGTTCTTACGAGCAGTACTTC,CASSERLGGQGSYEQYF,TRBJ2-7,.,TRBV6-1,TRBD1
TGTGCCAGCAGTCCAAGCTCAGGGGTCGTTGAAAAACTGTTTTTT,CASSPSSGVVEKLFF,TRBJ1-4,.,TRBV28,.
TGCGCCAGCAGCCAAGATATGGCCACGAACACTGAAGCTTTCTTT,CASSQDMATNTEAFF,TRBJ1-1,.,TRBV4-1,.
TGTGCCAGCAAGACTAGCGGGACCTACGAGCAGTACTTC,CASKTSGTYEQYF,TRBJ2-7,.,TRBV12-3/TRBV12-4,TRBD2
TGTGCCAGTAGTAATCGGGGAGGCAATCAGCCCCAGCATTTT,CASSNRGGNQPQHF,TRBJ1-5,.,TRBV19,.
TGTGCCAGCAGCTTAGATAGGGACGGGGAGCTGTTTTTT,CASSLDRDGELFF,TRBJ2-2,.,TRBV11-3,.
TGTGCCAGCAGCCCGGGACGGAGAAACACCATATATTTT,CASSPGRRNTIYF,TRBJ1-3,once,TRBV7-4,.
TGTGCCAGCAGCTTGGGGGTGAGGTCCTACGAGCAGTACTTC,CASSLGVRSYEQYF,TRBJ2-7,.,TRBV5-6,.
TGTGCCAGCAGCCCGTCGGTAGGGGGATCCTACGAGCAGTACTTC,CASSPSVGGSYEQYF,TRBJ2-7,.,TRBV7-6,.
TGTGCCAGTAGTATCCGGACTAGGAACACCGGGGAGCTGTTTTTT,CASSIRTRNTGELFF,TRBJ2-2,.,TRBV19,TRBD2
TGTGCCACCAGCAGAGACCAAGGGGCAGGTCAGCCCCAGCATTTT,CATSRDQGAGQPQHF,TRBJ1-5,.,TRBV15,.
TGTGCCACCAGTGATTTGCGGGAGCGAGATACGCAGTATTTT,CATSDLRERDTQYF,TRBJ2-3,.,TRBV24-1,.
TGTGCCATCACAACCCGGGGGGACGGAGATACGCAGTATTTT,CAITTRGDGDTQYF,TRBJ2-3,.,TRBV2,TRBD2
TGTGCCAGCAGCTTAAGTGGGGATACGCAGTATTTT,CASSLSGDTQYF,TRBJ2-3,.,TRBV11-2,.
TGTGCCAGCAGTGAAGCGAACACCGGGGAGCTGTTTTTT,CASSEANTGELFF,TRBJ2-2,.,TRBV2,.
TGTGCCAGCTCACCGGGACAGCGCAATCAGCCCCAGCATTTT,CASSPGQRNQPQHF,TRBJ1-5,.,TRBV18,TRBD1